One sample yielded the 25 T cell receptor beta chains listed below, sequenced in a study of blood T cell repertoires in COVID-19. TCRdb keeps only in-frame clones here, not all; method: immunoSEQ multiplex PCR. The sample includes just over 70,000 clones, over 70% of them seen just once. The sequencing sample was made of peripheral blood. The receptors shown here come from a woman in her seventies with acute or convalescent COVID-19.

The rearrangement uses TRBV27 and TRBJ2-1; a weak D match, TRBD2 (5 bases). The CDR3 sequence is 15 residues long. V was cut by 6 bases and J by 8 bases, with 20 bases left in between. Germline CDR1 is MNHEY and CDR2 is SMNVEV (reference sequence). As DNA, the CDR3 is TGTGCCAGCAGGTCCTGGGAACCTCGAGGGCATGAGCAGTTCTTC. This sequence encodes CASRSWEPRGHEQFF.

The J gene is TRBJ2-3, the V gene TRBV11-2; TRBD2 agrees at 9 bases. Germline CDR1 and CDR2: SGHAT and FQNNGV. Germline trimming cut 2 bases from V and 3 bases from J; bases unmatched to any gene: 3. The CDR3 loop spans 15 amino acids. The CDR3 DNA is TGTGCCAGCAGCTTAAGACTAGCGGAGACAGATACGCAGTATTTT. This sequence encodes CASSLRLAETDTQYF.

The genes are TRBV6-6 and TRBJ1-2; TRBD1 aligns across 11 bases. This CDR3 has 15 amino acids. Losses at the gene ends were 6 bases for V and 8 bases for J; bases not matched to a gene: 11. Germline CDR1 MNHNY, CDR2 SVGAGI (reference sequence). CDR3 sequence (DNA): TGTGCCAGCAGGGTGCGGACAGGGGGCCTGGGGGGCTACACCTTC. Its translation is CASRVRTGGLGGYTF.

In DNA, the CDR3 is TGTGCCAGCAGCTTAGCTGGGACAGGGGTTGATGAGCAGTTCTTC. This encodes CASSLAGTGVDEQFF. The rearrangement links TRBV7-9 to TRBJ2-1; 10 nucleotides line up with TRBD1. Germline loops: CDR1 SEHNR, CDR2 FQNEAQ (reference sequence). Trimming took 0 bases from V and 8 from J; bases not matched to a gene: 4. This CDR3 region has 15 residues.

This clone has only a few counts. This chain uses TRBV2 with TRBJ1-1, with TRBD1 matching 9 bases. The V and J ends lost 3 bases and 8 bases, in that order; junction bases with no gene match: 7. The germline V gene encodes CDR1 SNHLY and CDR2 FYNNEI. The CDR3 extends over 14 amino acids. The CDR3 is CASSDRPTGGEAFF. The CDR3, as DNA: TGTGCCAGCAGTGATAGGCCGACAGGGGGGGAAGCTTTCTTT.

The chain couples TRBV21-1 to TRBJ1-2. TRBV21-1 is a pseudogene locus. This CDR3 region has 15 residues. CDR3 protein: CASSSRRERLNGYTF. The CDR3 bases are TGTGCCAGCAGCTCGCGCCGGGAACGGTTAAATGGCTACACCTTC.

The V and J genes are TRBV19 and TRBJ1-5; D is undetermined. V was cut by 2 bases and J by 1 base, with 6 bases left in between. CDR1 is LNHDA, CDR2 SQIVND, per germline (reference sequence). There are 14 residues in the CDR3. The CDR3 loop is CASSIFRSNQPQHF. Here the CDR3 DNA reads TGTGCCAGTAGTATATTTCGGAGCAATCAGCCCCAGCATTTT.

This clone was counted once. CDR3 residues: CASLNPGQGEAFF. CDR3 nucleotide sequence: TGTGCCAGCCTTAACCCGGGACAGGGAGAAGCTTTCTTT. J is TRBJ1-1 and V is TRBV6-6, with TRBD1 matching 9 bases. After removal of 8 bases from V and 8 bases from J, the junction contained 9 bases not matched to a gene. The CDR3 has 13 residues. Germline lookup yields CDR1 MNHNY and CDR2 SVGAGI (reference sequence).

The genes are TRBV29-1 and TRBJ2-7, with a possible D match to TRBD1 (6 bases). Germline lookup yields CDR1 SQVTM and CDR2 ANQGSEA. This CDR3 spans 13 amino acids. V lost 4 bases and J lost 0, with 10 bases in between. This CDR3 reads CSVAQGLSYEQYF. In DNA form, the CDR3 reads TGCAGCGTTGCCCAGGGGCTCTCCTACGAGCAGTACTTC.

V gene TRBV3-1 (or the pseudogene TRBV3-2) combines with J gene TRBJ2-1; TRBD2 matches at 10 bases. This CDR3 is built from 14 residues. CDR1 LGHDT and CDR2 YNNKEL come from the germline V gene (reference sequence). Unmatched junction bases numbered 4, after V lost 4 bases and J lost 7 bases. The DNA of the CDR3 is TGTGCCAGCAGCCCGCCGGGACTAGCGAATGAGCAGTTCTTC. This sequence encodes CASSPPGLANEQFF.

This clone was detected only a few times. V and J are TRBV19 and TRBJ1-1; 7 positions match TRBD1. The CDR3 extends over 17 amino acids. The ends lost 7 bases at V and 3 bases at J; junction bases unmatched: 17. Germline CDR1 is LNHDA and CDR2 is SQIVND (reference sequence). CDR3 coding DNA: TGTGCCAGTACCAAGATCGCAGGGGGGAAAGAGTACACTGAAGCTTTCTTT. The encoded protein is CASTKIAGGKEYTEAFF.

This rearrangement joins TRBV5-1 to TRBJ1-1; D may be TRBD1 (5 bases). V was clipped by 0 bases and J by 4 bases, with 19 bases between them. CDR1 and CDR2 (germline): SGHRS, YFSETQ. This CDR3 has 17 amino acids. As DNA, the CDR3 is TGCGCCAGCAGCTTGGCGGACACCTCCAATCCTCTCACTGAAGCTTTCTTT. It specifies CASSLADTSNPLTEAFF.

The chain recombines TRBV10-3 with TRBJ2-5; 7 bases line up with TRBD1. The CDR3 is 15 amino acids. Germline trimming cut 3 bases from V and 4 bases from J; bases unmatched to any gene: 8. The germline V gene has CDR1 ENHRY and CDR2 SYGVKD. The CDR3, as DNA: TGTGCCATCAGTGACCCCCGGGACAGCGGAGAGACCCAGTACTTC. Amino acid sequence: CAISDPRDSGETQYF.

CDR3 DNA sequence: TGTGCTAGTGGTGCCCCCGGGGGTTATGGAAACACCATATATTTT. Protein: CASGAPGGYGNTIYF. This sequence joins TRBV12-5 and TRBJ1-3, with a possible D match to TRBD1 (5 bases). Trimming stripped 5 bases from V and 3 bases from J, with 14 bases between. The V gene's germline CDR1 is LGHNT and CDR2 FRNRAP. There are 15 residues in the CDR3.

The rearrangement uses TRBV7-9 and TRBJ2-1, with D maybe TRBD2 (6 bases). Trimming took off 3 bases at V and 9 bases at J, with 6 bases between the two ends. CDR1 and CDR2 (germline): SEHNR, FQNEAQ (reference sequence). This CDR3 spans 11 amino acids. CDR3 amino acids: CASSFGGEQFF. The CDR3 region has the DNA TGTGCCAGCAGCTTCGGGGGTGAGCAGTTCTTC.

The chain uses TRBV20-1 and TRBJ1-4; D gene uncertain. The CDR3 has 11 residues. V was clipped by 2 bases and J by 8 bases, with 6 bases between them. Germline CDR1 is DFQATT and CDR2 is SNEGSKA (reference sequence). The DNA of the CDR3 is TGCAGTGCTAGACCAGAAGAAAAACTGTTTTTT. Translating gives CSARPEEKLFF.

This chain links TRBV5-6 with TRBJ1-6, with D unresolved. Germline V CDR1 and CDR2: SGHDT, YYEEEE. The V end was cut by 7 bases, the J end by 10 bases, with 18 bases between. CDR3 size: 14 residues. The CDR3 nucleotides are TGTGCCAGCCACGCCGAGGGTGGTAGGTCACCCCTCCACTTT. It translates to CASHAEGGRSPLHF.

The V call is TRBV24-1, the J call TRBJ2-1, with D maybe TRBD1 (7 bases). Trimming pared 4 bases from V and 4 bases from J, leaving 16 bases between. The CDR3 extends over 16 amino acids. Per the germline V gene, CDR1 is KGHDR and CDR2 is SFDVKD. The CDR3 sequence: CATSDPQGGSYNEQFF. The CDR3 DNA sequence: TGTGCCACCAGTGACCCGCAGGGGGGTTCTTACAATGAGCAGTTCTTC.

This chain connects TRBV6-2 or TRBV6-3 to TRBJ2-7; TRBD2 matches 7 bases. The germline gives CDR1 MNHEY, CDR2 SVGEGT. With 5 bases clipped from V and 12 bases from J, the junction kept 22 bases outside the gene matches. This CDR3 comprises 16 residues. CDR3 residues: CASSNGLVSPIGKLYF. CDR3 DNA sequence: TGTGCCAGCAGTAACGGACTAGTCAGCCCGATCGGAAAACTGTACTTC.

CDR3 coding DNA: TGCGCCAGCACACTCCTAGAGGGCTACGAGCAGTACTTC. Its protein product is CASTLLEGYEQYF. The rearrangement uses TRBV5-1 and TRBJ2-7; a weak D match, TRBD2 (5 bases). The length of the CDR3 is 13 residues. Trimming cost V 6 bases and J 3 bases, with 13 bases left between them. Germline V lookup: CDR1 SGHRS, CDR2 YFSETQ.

This clone was found a few times. The chain employs TRBV19 and TRBJ1-1; D perhaps matches TRBD1 (5 bases). The CDR3 length is 13 residues. Germline V gene data show CDR1 as LNHDA and CDR2 as SQIVND (reference sequence). Deletions cut 1 base from V and 4 bases from J, with 7 bases between. CDR3 amino acids: CASSIGQLTEAFF. CDR3 in DNA: TGTGCCAGTAGTATAGGACAGCTCACTGAAGCTTTCTTT.

The V and J genes are TRBV29-1 and TRBJ2-7; TRBD1 matches 7 bases. Germline lookup yields CDR1 SQVTM and CDR2 ANQGSEA. CDR3 length equals 13 residues. V trimming: 7 bases; J trimming: 6 bases; junction bases outside the gene matches: 12. CDR3 nucleotide sequence: TGCAGCGCCCAGGGGGTTGGGGATGGCGAGCAGTACTTC. Protein sequence: CSAQGVGDGEQYF.

This clone was recorded a few times. The chain couples TRBV27 to TRBJ2-7; 9 positions agree with TRBD1. The CDR3 length is 16 residues. Looked up from germline, CDR1 is MNHEY and CDR2 is SMNVEV (reference sequence). The V and J ends lost 3 bases and 3 bases, in that order; junction bases with no gene match: 9. The CDR3 protein is CASSLRRDREHYEQYF. CDR3 sequence (DNA): TGTGCCAGCAGTTTGCGACGGGACAGGGAACACTACGAGCAGTACTTC.

V gene TRBV7-2 combines with J gene TRBJ1-1, with 7 bases aligning to TRBD1. Germline CDR1 SGHTA, CDR2 FQGNSA. V lost 4 bases and J lost 2; bases outside the gene matches: 10. CDR3 length: 16 amino acids. The CDR3 bases are TGTGCCAGCAGCTCGCAGGGGGGTAAAGGAAACACTGAAGCTTTCTTT. Protein product: CASSSQGGKGNTEAFF. Looking up the rest from reference TRBV7-2 and TRBJ1-1 gives the full variable domain: GAGVSQSPSNKVTEKGKDVELRCDPISGHTALYWYRQSLGQGLEFLIYFQGNSAPDKSGLPSDRFSAERTGGSVSTLTIQRTQQEDSAVYLCASSSQGGKGNTEAFFGQGTRLTVV.

The gene calls are TRBV2 and TRBJ1-3; D is possibly TRBD1 (5 bases). Germline CDR1 is SNHLY and CDR2 is FYNNEI. Trimming stripped 4 bases from V and 8 bases from J, with 6 bases between. The CDR3 is 11 amino acids. CDR3 sequence: CASSARDTIYF. In DNA, the CDR3 is TGTGCCAGCAGTGCCAGGGACACCATATATTTT.